A selection of T cell receptor beta chains follows, all from one sample in a study of identical twins. One entry per CDR3 protein, called by TCRdb with MiXCR from the 5' RACE reads. This sample has about 280,000 distinct CDR3 sequences, with 8% to 9% found just once. In addition, the sample was reused for a study of yellow fever vaccine responses in identical twins.

Sequencing was performed on memory (CD45RO+) T cells sorted from blood. Every receptor here comes from a woman younger than 35 in good health. Both conserved end residues are trimmed from each CDR3. D genes are given only for firm matches.

D,V,J,CDR3
-,TRBV3-1,TRBJ1-2,ASSGDTGFGYT
-,TRBV12-3/TRBV12-4,TRBJ2-1,ASSPRQVLEQF
TRBD1,TRBV5-1,TRBJ1-5,ASSKYRDRSNQPQH
TRBD1,TRBV10-3,TRBJ1-2,AISEVATGDGYT
-,TRBV3-1,TRBJ2-3,ASSQDLDDTDTQY
TRBD2,TRBV7-9,TRBJ2-1,ASSLGGAGGNEQF
-,TRBV5-6,TRBJ2-7,ASSLEWVSYEQY
-,TRBV20-1,TRBJ2-5,SAQTDRGQETQY
-,TRBV20-1,TRBJ1-4,SANRVGEKLF
TRBD2,TRBV3-1,TRBJ2-5,ASSQEGSLAGTTLY
-,TRBV5-1,TRBJ2-1,ASSLPGAGYNEQF
-,TRBV3-1,TRBJ2-2,ASSQERAGWADNTGELF
TRBD2,TRBV20-1,TRBJ2-1,SASLTSGASRQF
TRBD2,TRBV7-9,TRBJ2-1,ASLRWGGDSSYNEQF
-,TRBV6-1,TRBJ2-2,ASSDRGTTGELF
TRBD1,TRBV28,TRBJ1-5,ASSSTGANQPQH
TRBD1,TRBV28,TRBJ1-5,ASRRTGGWGNQPQH
TRBD2,TRBV7-8,TRBJ2-2,ASSPTSSGGLTAGELF
TRBD1,TRBV20-1,TRBJ2-7,SARDWAGGGYEQY
-,TRBV7-9,TRBJ2-2,ASSLYIGTKTGELF
TRBD1,TRBV5-8,TRBJ1-4,ASSLWTGLNEKLF
-,TRBV3-1,TRBJ2-3,ASSQTDGSTDTQY
-,TRBV12-3/TRBV12-4,TRBJ2-5,ASSFSVAGLPETQY
TRBD1,TRBV2,TRBJ2-7,ASRYQGAAYEQY
TRBD1,TRBV2,TRBJ2-1,ASSDGQGARNEQF
TRBD2,TRBV15,TRBJ2-3,ATRNSGSGTDTQY
-,TRBV7-6,TRBJ2-2,ASGGGNTGELF
-,TRBV14,TRBJ2-6,ASSRRDTISGANVLT
TRBD2,TRBV6-1,TRBJ2-2,ASSALAGANTGELF
TRBD1,TRBV4-1,TRBJ1-5,ASSQEVPGQVNQPQH
-,TRBV5-1,TRBJ1-1,ASRQVSFTEAF
TRBD2,TRBV3-1,TRBJ2-5,ASSQDRRLAGGKTQY
TRBD2,TRBV11-3,TRBJ2-1,ASSTDAGGPGNEQF
TRBD1,TRBV2,TRBJ2-2,ASSEQGASTGELF
-,TRBV6-1,TRBJ2-2,ASSEVLQVGLAGELF
TRBD2,TRBV7-9,TRBJ2-7,ASSPRAGGFYEQY
TRBD2,TRBV5-1,TRBJ2-1,ASSGRPQEIALAGESEQF
TRBD1,TRBV3-1,TRBJ1-5,ASSQDTGVQPQH
-,TRBV3-1,TRBJ1-1,ASTSAGGRNTEAF
-,TRBV5-1,TRBJ1-1,ASSQSGNTEAF
TRBD2,TRBV20-1,TRBJ2-2,SARDLAGDTGELF
TRBD1,TRBV15,TRBJ2-1,ATSRRDRGTYEQF
TRBD2,TRBV28,TRBJ2-1,ASSIAGGSSYNEQF
-,TRBV24-1,TRBJ2-1,ATCDLGLGPGGQSSYNEQF
TRBD2,TRBV12-3/TRBV12-4,TRBJ2-1,ASSHSGKSYNEQF
-,TRBV10-3,TRBJ2-1,AISEGLGGGNEQF